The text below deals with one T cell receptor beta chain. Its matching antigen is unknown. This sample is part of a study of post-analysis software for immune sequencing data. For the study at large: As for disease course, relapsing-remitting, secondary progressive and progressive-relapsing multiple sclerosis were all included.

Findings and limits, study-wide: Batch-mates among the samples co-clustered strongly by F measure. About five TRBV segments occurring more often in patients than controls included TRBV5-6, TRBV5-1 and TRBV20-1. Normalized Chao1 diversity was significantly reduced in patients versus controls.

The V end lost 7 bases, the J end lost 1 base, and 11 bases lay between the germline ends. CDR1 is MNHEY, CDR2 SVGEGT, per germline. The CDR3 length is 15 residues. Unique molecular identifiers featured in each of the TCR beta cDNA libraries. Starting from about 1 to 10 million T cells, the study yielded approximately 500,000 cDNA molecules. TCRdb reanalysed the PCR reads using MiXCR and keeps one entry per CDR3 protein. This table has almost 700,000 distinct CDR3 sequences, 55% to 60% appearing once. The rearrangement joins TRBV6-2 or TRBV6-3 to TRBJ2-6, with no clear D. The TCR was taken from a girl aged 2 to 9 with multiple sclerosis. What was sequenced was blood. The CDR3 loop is CASTQRGSGANVLTF. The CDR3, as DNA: TGTGCCAGCACCCAAAGAGGTTCTGGGGCCAACGTCCTGACTTTC.